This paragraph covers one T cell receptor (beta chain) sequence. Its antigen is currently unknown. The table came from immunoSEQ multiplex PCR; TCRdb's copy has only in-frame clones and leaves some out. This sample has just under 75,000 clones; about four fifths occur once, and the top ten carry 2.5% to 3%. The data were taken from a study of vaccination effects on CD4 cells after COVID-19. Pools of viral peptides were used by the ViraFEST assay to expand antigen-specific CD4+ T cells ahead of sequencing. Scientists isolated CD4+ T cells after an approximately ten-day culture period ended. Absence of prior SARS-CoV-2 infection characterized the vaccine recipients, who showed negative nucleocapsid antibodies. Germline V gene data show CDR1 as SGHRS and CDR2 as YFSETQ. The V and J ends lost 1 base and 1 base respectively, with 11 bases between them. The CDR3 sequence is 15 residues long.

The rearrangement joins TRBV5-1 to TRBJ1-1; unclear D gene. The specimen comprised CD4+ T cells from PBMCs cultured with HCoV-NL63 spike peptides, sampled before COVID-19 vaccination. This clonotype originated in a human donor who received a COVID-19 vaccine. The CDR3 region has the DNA TGCGCCAGCAGCTTGCTCCGTGAAACGAACACTGAAGCTTTCTTT. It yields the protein CASSLLRETNTEAFF.